This T cell receptor beta chain is from a study of technical replicates of blood from a few donors (dated 2017 in TCRdb). The germline ends are 12 bases apart after V is trimmed by 6 bases and J by 0 bases. From a lookup of the germline V gene, CDR1 and CDR2 are MGHDK and SYGVNS. Spanning cysteine to phenylalanine, the CDR3 consists of 14 amino acids. Of the read, only the CDR3 DNA is kept; its 42 bases are in frame from base 1. Libraries were built with the immunoSEQ multiplex PCR assay. TCRdb retrieved this table from immuneACCESS and kept in-frame rearrangements only. Not all clones are present; in checked studies, unresolved V genes account for under half, and no reason is known for the remainder. Within this sample are about 100,000 clones, with over 95% of them counted one time only. Approximately 0.2% of the sample comes from the top ten. This clone appeared once. This clone's antigen is unknown. No base quality values were provided; no much bigger clone lies one nucleotide off.

The chain joins TRBV25-1 to TRBJ2-7; no D gene is confidently identified. Sample: T cells isolated from PBMCs. The receptor was derived from a human donor in good health. The nucleotide sequence is TGTGCCAGCAGCGGCGGATTTTCCTCCTACGAGCAGTACTTC. It encodes CASSGGFSSYEQYF.